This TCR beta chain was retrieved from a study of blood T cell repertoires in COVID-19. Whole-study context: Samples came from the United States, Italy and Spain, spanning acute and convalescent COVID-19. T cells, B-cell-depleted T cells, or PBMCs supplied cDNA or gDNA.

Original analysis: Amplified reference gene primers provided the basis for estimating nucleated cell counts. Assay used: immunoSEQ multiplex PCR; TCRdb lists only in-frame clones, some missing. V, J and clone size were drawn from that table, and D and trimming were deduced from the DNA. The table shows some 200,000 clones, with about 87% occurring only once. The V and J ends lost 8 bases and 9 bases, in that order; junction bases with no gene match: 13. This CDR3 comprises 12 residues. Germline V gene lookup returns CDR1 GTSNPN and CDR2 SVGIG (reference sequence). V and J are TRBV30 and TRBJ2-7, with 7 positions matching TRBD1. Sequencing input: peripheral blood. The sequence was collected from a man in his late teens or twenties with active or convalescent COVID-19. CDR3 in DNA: TGTGCCGGGACCAAAATAGACAGGGTGCAGTACTTC. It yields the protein CAGTKIDRVQYF.